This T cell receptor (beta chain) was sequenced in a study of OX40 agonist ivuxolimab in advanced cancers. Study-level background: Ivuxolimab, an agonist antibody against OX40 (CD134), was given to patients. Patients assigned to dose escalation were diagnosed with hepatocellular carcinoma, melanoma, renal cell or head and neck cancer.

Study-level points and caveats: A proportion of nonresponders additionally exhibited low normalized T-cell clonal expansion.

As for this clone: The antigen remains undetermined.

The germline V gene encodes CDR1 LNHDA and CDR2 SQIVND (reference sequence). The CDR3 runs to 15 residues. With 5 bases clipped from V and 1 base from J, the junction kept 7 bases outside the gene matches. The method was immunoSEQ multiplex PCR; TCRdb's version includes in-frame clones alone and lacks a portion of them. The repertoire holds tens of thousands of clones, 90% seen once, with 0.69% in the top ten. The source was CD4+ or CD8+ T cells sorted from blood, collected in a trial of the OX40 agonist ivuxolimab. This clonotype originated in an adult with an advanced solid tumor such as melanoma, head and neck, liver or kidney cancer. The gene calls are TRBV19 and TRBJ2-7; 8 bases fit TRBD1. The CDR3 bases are TGTGCCAGTAGTGTTGGGACAGGACTTTCCTACGAGCAGTACTTC. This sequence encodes CASSVGTGLSYEQYF.